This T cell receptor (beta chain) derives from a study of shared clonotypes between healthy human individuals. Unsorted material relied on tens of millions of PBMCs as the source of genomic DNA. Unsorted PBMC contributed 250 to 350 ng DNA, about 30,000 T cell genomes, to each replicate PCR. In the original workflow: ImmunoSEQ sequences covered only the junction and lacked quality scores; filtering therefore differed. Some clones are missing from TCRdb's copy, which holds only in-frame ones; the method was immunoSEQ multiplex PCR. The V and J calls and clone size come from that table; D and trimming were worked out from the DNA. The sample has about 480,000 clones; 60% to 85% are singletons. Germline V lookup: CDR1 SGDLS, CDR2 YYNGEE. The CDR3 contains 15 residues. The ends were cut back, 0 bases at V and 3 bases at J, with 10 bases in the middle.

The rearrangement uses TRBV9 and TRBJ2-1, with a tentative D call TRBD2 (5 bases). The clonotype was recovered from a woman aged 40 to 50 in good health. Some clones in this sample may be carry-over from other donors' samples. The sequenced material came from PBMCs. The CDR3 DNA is TGTGCCAGCAGCGTAGGGTCTAGCCGCTACAATGAGCAGTTCTTC. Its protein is CASSVGSSRYNEQFF.